These 30 T cell receptor beta chains were all obtained from the same sample, sequenced in a study of cytomegalovirus exposure and HLA in healthy donors. The PCR used 60 Vbeta and 13 Jbeta primers. Produced via immunoSEQ multiplex PCR; TCRdb's table is partial and in-frame only. The sample lists fewer than 120,000 clones, 78% occurring once. Material: PBMCs. These receptors were obtained from a woman younger than 45 in good health and CMV-seronegative.

This clone has a single count. The chain couples TRBV30 to TRBJ1-5; 10 nucleotides match TRBD1. Germline V lookup: CDR1 GTSNPN, CDR2 SVGIG (reference sequence). V trimming: 4 bases; J trimming: 5 bases; junction bases outside the gene matches: 14. CDR3 length: 17 amino acids. The chain's CDR3 is CAWNGTGEGNVDQPQHF. CDR3 in DNA: TGTGCCTGGAATGGGACAGGGGAAGGGAATGTAGATCAGCCCCAGCATTTT.

V usage is TRBV7-9 and J usage is TRBJ1-3; D is unclear. The V and J ends lost 3 bases and 0 bases respectively, with 6 bases between them. The germline gives CDR1 SEHNR, CDR2 FQNEAQ (reference sequence). The length of the CDR3 is 14 residues. The CDR3 sequence is CASSFGVSGNTIYF. The CDR3 DNA sequence: TGTGCCAGCAGCTTCGGTGTCTCTGGAAACACCATATATTTT.

The chain is built from TRBV7-2 and TRBJ2-3; the match to TRBD1 covers 7 bases. The CDR3 contains 16 residues. Germline assignment: CDR1 SGHTA and CDR2 FQGNSA. Losses at the gene ends were 2 bases for V and 4 bases for J; bases not matched to a gene: 9. The CDR3: CASSLYRGVRPDTQYF. The DNA for the CDR3 is TGTGCCAGCAGCTTATACAGGGGAGTCCGACCAGATACGCAGTATTTT.

The chain carries TRBV30 and TRBJ2-1; 15 positions match TRBD2. J lost 9 bases, V lost 4 bases, and 4 bases had no gene match. Germline V CDR1 and CDR2: GTSNPN, SVGIG (reference sequence). This CDR3 has 14 residues. In DNA, the CDR3 is TGTGCCTGGACCGGACTAGCGGGAGGGCTTGAGCAGTTCTTC. It translates to CAWTGLAGGLEQFF.

Remarks on this clone: Its ends do not fully match the called genes, so a read error is possible. The chain combines TRBV7-7 with TRBJ2-3; 11 bases map to TRBD2. Germline CDR1 reads SSHAT; CDR2 reads FNYEAQ (reference sequence). The CDR3 has 19 amino acids. CDR3 sequence reads: CASSKLLAGVLTSTDTQYF. The CDR3 bases are TGTGCTAGCAGCAAACTACTAGCGGGAGTTCTCACTAGCACAGATACGCAGTATTTT.

The table lists this clone with a few counts. The rearrangement links TRBV11-3 to TRBJ2-6, with TRBD1 matching 7 bases. The trim removed 5 bases at V and 4 bases at J, leaving 2 bases unmatched. Per the germline V gene, CDR1 is SGHNT and CDR2 is YENEEA. There are 14 residues in the CDR3. The CDR3 coding sequence is TGTGCCAGCAGCCAGGGGGTCGGGGCCAACGTCCTGACTTTC. It specifies CASSQGVGANVLTF.

The chain is built from TRBV10-3 and TRBJ2-1, with D possibly being TRBD2 (6 bases). Germline V lookup: CDR1 ENHRY, CDR2 SYGVKD. The CDR3 is made up of 14 amino acids. The V and J ends lost 3 bases and 6 bases respectively, with 12 bases between them. CDR3 residues: CAISDPRGGNEQFF. The CDR3, as DNA: TGTGCCATCAGTGACCCAAGGGGAGGCAATGAGCAGTTCTTC.

The chain recombines TRBV5-8 with TRBJ1-1; tentatively, D is TRBD1 (5 bases). The length of the CDR3 is 15 residues. Germline assignment: CDR1 SGHTS and CDR2 YDEGEE. The V end was cut by 1 base, the J end by 7 bases, with 17 bases between. CDR3 sequence reads: CASSLYGGRTIEAFF. DNA of the CDR3: TGTGCCAGCAGCTTGTACGGGGGGAGAACGATTGAAGCTTTCTTT.

CDR3 in DNA: TGTGCCAGCAGCGGACGGACTCAAGAGACCCAGTACTTC. Its translation: CASSGRTQETQYF. J is TRBJ2-5 and V is TRBV13; a possible D gene is TRBD2 (5 bases). Germline V gene sequence: CDR1 PRHDT, CDR2 FYEKMQ (reference sequence). This CDR3 has 13 residues. Trimming shortened V by 5 bases and J by 2 bases, and 9 bases separated the two germline ends.

The J gene is TRBJ2-1, the V gene TRBV27; 11 bases are shared with TRBD2. Germline CDR1 reads MNHEY; CDR2 reads SMNVEV (reference sequence). The CDR3 totals 14 residues. J lost 9 bases, V lost 8 bases, and 9 bases had no gene match. In nucleotides, the CDR3 is TGTGCCAGCCAATTAGCGGGGGGGCCCGCTGAGCAGTTCTTC. As protein: CASQLAGGPAEQFF.

This clone was found once. The chain employs TRBV7-6 and TRBJ2-5; no reliable D call. This CDR3 is built from 14 residues. Per germline, CDR1 SGHVS and CDR2 FNYEAQ. The ends were cut back, 3 bases at V and 4 bases at J, with 12 bases in the middle. The CDR3 nucleotides read TGTGCCAGCAGCTTCCGGGTCCTACGAGAGACCCAGTACTTC. Protein product: CASSFRVLRETQYF.

The V and J genes are TRBV6-5 and TRBJ2-5; D gene ambiguous. CDR1 is MNHEY and CDR2 is SVGAGI in the germline V gene. The ends were cut back, 4 bases at V and 2 bases at J, with 11 bases in the middle. The CDR3 runs to 14 residues. CDR3 amino acids: CASSSPRVQETQYF. DNA of the CDR3: TGTGCCAGCAGTTCCCCCCGGGTACAAGAGACCCAGTACTTC.

The V and J genes are TRBV1 and TRBJ2-7; the tabulated D call, TRBD1, remains unverified against the DNA. TRBV1 is termed a pseudogene. The CDR3 is 13 amino acids. The CDR3 DNA reads TGCACCAGCAGCCGCATGACAGGGAACGAGCAGTACTTC. Its protein product is CTSSRMTGNEQYF.

The chain joins TRBV28 to TRBJ1-5; 9 nucleotides line up with TRBD1. Losses at the gene ends were 2 bases for V and 7 bases for J; bases not matched to a gene: 6. From germline, CDR1 is MDHEN and CDR2 SYDVKM. CDR3 length equals 15 residues. The CDR3 here is CASSLGQGLYQPQHF. In DNA, the CDR3 is TGTGCCAGCAGTTTAGGACAGGGGCTCTACCAGCCCCAGCATTTT.

The chain is built from TRBV5-1 and TRBJ1-1, with D hard to call. The germline gives CDR1 SGHRS, CDR2 YFSETQ. The length of the CDR3 is 17 residues. Between the trimmed V and J ends, which lost 1 base and 0 bases, there was a span of 16 bases. CDR3 coding DNA: TGCGCCAGCAGCTTGACGGCCAGGCTGGTTGTGAACACTGAAGCTTTCTTT. It translates to CASSLTARLVVNTEAFF.

CDR3: CASSLPTATQETQYF. In nucleotides, the CDR3 is TGTGCCAGCAGTTTACCCACCGCTACCCAAGAGACCCAGTACTTC. The rearrangement links TRBV28 to TRBJ2-5; D is ambiguous. This CDR3 comprises 15 residues. V gave up 2 bases and J gave up 1 base, with 11 bases separating them. Germline V gene sequence: CDR1 MDHEN, CDR2 SYDVKM. The whole variable domain, remainder taken from reference TRBV28 and TRBJ2-5, is DVKVTQSSRYLVKRTGEKVFLECVQDMDHENMFWYRQDPGLGLRLIYFSYDVKMKEKGDIPEGYSVSREKKERFSLILESASTNQTSMYLCASSLPTATQETQYFGPGTRLLVL.

Remarks on this clone: One junction end does not reproduce the germline sequence, and a read error may be involved. The gene calls are TRBV6-7 and TRBJ2-1; maybe TRBD2 (5 bases). TRBV6-7 is labeled an ORF, and its function is uncertain. This CDR3 has 19 amino acids. The DNA of the CDR3 is TGTGCCAGCAGTTACTCGATTCCCTTTCCCGGGGAACGCTACCATGAGCAGTTCTTC. It encodes CASSYSIPFPGERYHEQFF.

The genes are TRBV28 and TRBJ2-7, with 9 bases matching TRBD1. V lost 5 bases, J lost 3 bases, and 8 bases stayed unmatched. CDR3 size: 15 residues. Germline-derived CDR1 and CDR2 are MDHEN and SYDVKM. The CDR3 DNA reads TGTGCCAGCAGTCGGACAGGGGTGGGTAGCTACGAGCAGTACTTC. It yields the protein CASSRTGVGSYEQYF.

In DNA form, the CDR3 reads TGTGCCAGCAGTGGCTTGACAGGGGGCACTGAAGCTTTCTTT. It encodes CASSGLTGGTEAFF. V and J are TRBV2 and TRBJ1-1; 9 bases are a match to TRBD1. Germline CDR1 and CDR2: SNHLY and FYNNEI. Trimming at V came to 4 bases and at J to 4 bases, leaving 4 bases not matched to a gene. The CDR3 has 14 residues.

The CDR3 coding sequence is TGTGCCAGCAGCATCCTAGTGAACTACGAGCAGTACTTC. It translates to CASSILVNYEQYF. The chain recombines TRBV7-8 with TRBJ2-7; D unclear. CDR1 and CDR2 (germline): SGHVS, FQNEAQ. This CDR3 comprises 13 residues. V lost 5 bases and J lost 3, with 11 bases in between.

The V and J genes are TRBV5-1 and TRBJ2-5; no clear D gene. CDR1 and CDR2 from the germline V gene are SGHRS and YFSETQ. Trimming stripped 7 bases from V and 5 bases from J, with 12 bases between. This CDR3 is built from 12 residues. CDR3 residues: CASFLEYETQYF. The CDR3 bases are TGCGCCAGCTTCCTAGAATATGAGACCCAGTACTTC.

This clone was counted once. This chain joins TRBV28 and TRBJ2-7; TRBD2 matches 7 bases. Germline values: CDR1 MDHEN, CDR2 SYDVKM. V trimming: 2 bases; J trimming: 2 bases; junction bases outside the gene matches: 3. The CDR3 loop spans 14 amino acids. DNA of the CDR3: TGTGCCAGCAGTTTAGCGGGAGTTACCTACGAGCAGTACTTC. It yields the protein CASSLAGVTYEQYF.

This clone was seen only a few times. In nucleotides, the CDR3 is TGCAGCGCCGGTAGGACAGAAGAGACCCAGTACTTC. It is translated as CSAGRTEETQYF. The chain couples TRBV29-1 to TRBJ2-5; the D gene is possibly TRBD1 (6 bases). CDR1 is SQVTM, CDR2 ANQGSEA, per germline. The CDR3 length is 12 residues. V gave up 7 bases and J gave up 3 bases, with 12 bases separating them.

The J gene is TRBJ1-2, the V gene TRBV6-6; 8 nucleotides line up with TRBD1. Unmatched junction bases numbered 8, after V lost 2 bases and J lost 6 bases. Germline V gene sequence: CDR1 MNHNY, CDR2 SVGAGI (reference sequence). The CDR3 has 15 amino acids. The CDR3 reads CASSYLQGGNDGYTF. For the CDR3, the DNA is TGTGCCAGCAGTTACCTACAGGGGGGAAACGATGGCTACACCTTC.

The chain's CDR3 is CASSQGGTVRGYTF. The CDR3 region has the DNA TGCGCCAGCAGCCAAGGCGGGACAGTTCGTGGCTACACCTTC. V usage is TRBV4-3 and J usage is TRBJ1-2; TRBD1 aligns across 7 bases. CDR3 length equals 14 residues. Germline values: CDR1 LGHNA, CDR2 YSLEER. V lost 1 base and J lost 7; bases outside the gene matches: 6.

This clone has just one count. This sequence joins TRBV9 and TRBJ1-1; TRBD1 agrees at 7 bases. Per germline, CDR1 SGDLS and CDR2 YYNGEE. The CDR3 length is 15 residues. J lost 2 bases, V lost 4 bases, and 8 bases had no gene match. The DNA of the CDR3 is TGTGCCAGCAGCAAGCTGGGACAGACTAACACTGAAGCTTTCTTT. As protein: CASSKLGQTNTEAFF.

This chain connects TRBV25-1 to TRBJ1-2; D gene unclear. The CDR3 has 17 amino acids. V was clipped by 2 bases and J by 4 bases, with 20 bases between them. The germline V gene has CDR1 MGHDK and CDR2 SYGVNS. The CDR3 DNA reads TGTGCCAGCAGTGAAGCCACCTCTGGCAGGAACGCCTATGGCTACACCTTC. It is translated as CASSEATSGRNAYGYTF.

The chain employs TRBV6-5 and TRBJ2-7; 7 bases line up with TRBD2. Germline V gene data show CDR1 as MNHEY and CDR2 as SVGAGI. The CDR3 loop spans 13 amino acids. V was pared by 7 bases and J by 7 bases, with 10 bases of the junction left unmatched. CDR3 protein: CASTKSPGGEQYF. The CDR3 coding sequence is TGTGCCAGCACTAAATCTCCGGGGGGTGAGCAGTACTTC.

The chain recombines TRBV7-9 with TRBJ2-1, with 8 bases identical to TRBD1. CDR1 is SEHNR and CDR2 is FQNEAQ in the germline V gene (reference sequence). V was clipped by 6 bases and J by 6 bases; unmatched bases: 7. The CDR3 loop spans 14 amino acids. The CDR3, as DNA: TGTGCCAGCAGGGACAGGGAGATAGCCAATGAGCAGTTCTTC. Its protein product is CASRDREIANEQFF.

There are a few counts of this clone. This rearrangement joins TRBV7-9 to TRBJ1-6, with 11 bases lining up with TRBD1. V lost 5 bases, J lost 8 bases, and 8 bases stayed unmatched. Germline V gene data show CDR1 as SEHNR and CDR2 as FQNEAQ (reference sequence). The CDR3 length is 16 residues. CDR3 sequence reads: CASSVGQGASYSPLHF. Here the CDR3 DNA reads TGTGCCAGCAGCGTAGGACAGGGGGCGTCTTATTCACCCCTCCACTTT.